A single sample is the source of the 7 T cell receptor beta chains below, sequenced in a study of cytomegalovirus exposure and HLA in healthy donors. 60 Vbeta and 13 Jbeta primers were used in PCR. The method was immunoSEQ multiplex PCR; TCRdb's version includes in-frame clones alone and lacks a portion of them. The data show tens of thousands of clones, around 65% seen once. The specimen sequenced was PBMCs. Receptor source: a man aged 55 to 70 in good health and CMV-seropositive.

V usage is TRBV30 and J usage is TRBJ1-4; D is uncertain. Per the germline V gene, CDR1 is GTSNPN and CDR2 is SVGIG (reference sequence). CDR3 size: 14 residues. With 5 bases removed from V and 5 bases from J, the gap between germline ends came to 15 bases. The CDR3 sequence: CAWEQGAENEKLFF. CDR3 DNA: TGTGCCTGGGAGCAAGGAGCGGAGAATGAAAAACTGTTTTTT. Filled out from reference TRBV30 and TRBJ1-4, the complete variable domain reads SQTIHQWPATLVQPVGSPLSLECTVEGTSNPNLYWYRQAAGRGLQLLFYSVGIGQISSEVPQNLSASRPQDRQFILSSKKLLLSDSGFYLCAWEQGAENEKLFFGSGTQLSVL.

This clone was seen more than once but under ten times. The CDR3 region is CASSEVGGGLYEQYF. CDR3 DNA sequence: TGTGCCAGCAGTGAAGTAGGGGGGGGACTCTACGAGCAGTACTTC. This chain uses TRBV6-1 with TRBJ2-7; D possibly corresponds to TRBD2 (7 bases). The V gene lost 1 base and the J gene lost 3 bases, with 13 bases spanning the gap. CDR1 is MNHNS, CDR2 SASEGT, per germline. This CDR3 has 15 residues.

The chain is built from TRBV7-7 and TRBJ2-7; 9 bases fit TRBD1. The CDR3 length is 15 residues. Trimming removed 1 base from V and 2 bases from J; junction bases left unmatched: 3. The V gene's germline CDR1 is SSHAT and CDR2 FNYEAQ (reference sequence). The DNA for the CDR3 is TGTGCCAGCAGCTTAGGACAGGGGGAAACCTACGAGCAGTACTTC. The encoded protein is CASSLGQGETYEQYF.

The rearrangement uses TRBV7-2 and TRBJ1-6, with D uncertain. Germline CDR1 is SGHTA and CDR2 is FQGNSA. Between the trimmed V and J ends, which lost 5 bases and 6 bases, there was a span of 17 bases. The CDR3 runs 16 residues. The DNA for the CDR3 is TGTGCCAGCAGCGCCAGACCAATTCTAGCTAATTCACCCCTCCACTTT. Translated, it gives CASSARPILANSPLHF.

The rearrangement links TRBV5-5 to TRBJ2-3; TRBD1 matches at 12 bases. The V and J ends lost 3 bases and 4 bases, in that order; junction bases with no gene match: 6. CDR3 size: 16 residues. CDR1 is SGHKS, CDR2 YYEKEE, per germline (reference sequence). CDR3 DNA sequence: TGTGCCAGCAGCTCGGGACAGGGGGCTAGCGCAGATACGCAGTATTTT. Its translation: CASSSGQGASADTQYF. The variable domain in full, with the rest retrieved from reference TRBV5-5 and TRBJ2-3, is DAGVTQSPTHLIKTRGQQVTLRCSPISGHKSVSWYQQVLGQGPQFIFQYYEKEERGRGNFPDRFSARQFPNYSSELNVNALLLGDSALYLCASSSGQGASADTQYFGPGTRLTVL.

The gene calls are TRBV14 and TRBJ1-5, with D hard to call. From germline, CDR1 is SGHDN and CDR2 FVKESK. The CDR3 contains 13 residues. The V and J ends lost 4 bases and 4 bases respectively, with 8 bases between them. CDR3 coding DNA: TGTGCCAGCAGCCTTAATGAGAATCAGCCCCAGCATTTT. This translates into CASSLNENQPQHF. The variable domain in full, with the rest retrieved from reference TRBV14 and TRBJ1-5, is EAGVTQFPSHSVIEKGQTVTLRCDPISGHDNLYWYRRVMGKEIKFLLHFVKESKQDESGMPNNRFLAERTGGTYSTLKVQPAELEDSGVYFCASSLNENQPQHFGDGTRLSIL.

This clone has just one count. A read error may produce the germline difference seen at one junction end. The sample carries other DNA sequences with the same CDR3. V and J are TRBV19 and TRBJ2-7; 9 positions match TRBD1. This CDR3 contains 13 residues. Germline CDR1 is LNHDA and CDR2 is SQIVND (reference sequence). CDR3 DNA sequence: TGCGCCAGTAGTGAGACAGGGGGCTACGAGCAGTACTTC. It encodes CASSETGGYEQYF.